This record concerns one TCR beta chain sequence. Its antigen is still unknown. The sample comes from a study of cytomegalovirus exposure and HLA in healthy donors. Study conclusions and caveats: For cytomegalovirus status, the classifier reportedly gave diagnoses with high specificity and sensitivity. Trimming of TCR beta V- and J-genes showed a link, identified in a later analysis, to a missense DCLRE1C variant. HLA-A and HLA-B allele assignments for most subjects were reportedly predicted accurately using TCR beta sequences.

PCR amplification relied on 60 Vbeta primers (plus 13 Jbeta primers). This table comes from immunoSEQ multiplex PCR, and its TCRdb copy is limited to in-frame clones, with some not included. The data show roughly 160,000 clones, about 80% seen once. V gave up 3 bases and J gave up 7 bases, with 15 bases separating them. The CDR3 has 14 residues. The V gene's germline CDR1 is MNHEY and CDR2 SMNVEV (reference sequence). The sequence derives from a man in his forties or fifties in good health and CMV-seronegative. This chain uses TRBV27 with TRBJ2-5; TRBD2 might be the D (7 bases). Sequenced: PBMCs. In DNA form, the CDR3 reads TGTGCCAGCAGTTTGGGGCGGGGGCAGGGGACCCAGTACTTC. Residues: CASSLGRGQGTQYF.